The source of this TCR beta chain is a study of T cells expressing NK-cell markers. Across the study: In sorted CD3+CD56+NKG2C+, CD3+CD56+NKG2C- and CD3+CD56-NKG2C+ T cells, TCR beta repertoires were obtained.

With UMIs, 5'RACE template switching was used to make TCR beta cDNA. Reprocessing the 5' RACE reads, TCRdb reports a single entry for every CDR3 protein and omits DNA. There are roughly 280,000 distinct CDR3 sequences in the sample, with around 0.4% held by the top ten. This CDR3 is 13 amino acids long. Germline V gene sequence: CDR1 MNHEY, CDR2 SMNVEV (reference sequence). The TCR comes from a man aged 18 to 29 in good health. Material for sequencing was blood T cells: a sorted CD56 or NKG2C T cell subset, CD4+ or CD8+ T cells, or bulk PBMC T cells (not recorded which). This sequence joins TRBV27 and TRBJ2-7; with no DNA, the TCRdb D assignment of TRBD1 cannot be verified. The CDR3 is CASRRTGQYEQYF.